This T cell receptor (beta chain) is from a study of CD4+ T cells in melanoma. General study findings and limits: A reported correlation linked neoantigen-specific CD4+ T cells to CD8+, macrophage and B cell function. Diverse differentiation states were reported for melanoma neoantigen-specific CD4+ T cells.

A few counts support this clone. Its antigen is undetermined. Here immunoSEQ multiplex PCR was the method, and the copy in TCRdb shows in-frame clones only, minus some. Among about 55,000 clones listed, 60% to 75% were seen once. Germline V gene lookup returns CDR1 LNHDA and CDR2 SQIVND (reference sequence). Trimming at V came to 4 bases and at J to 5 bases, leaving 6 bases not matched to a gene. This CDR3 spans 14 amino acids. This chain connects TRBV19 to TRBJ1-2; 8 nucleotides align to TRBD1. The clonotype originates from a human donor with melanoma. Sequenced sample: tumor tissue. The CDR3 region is CASSTQQGGYGYTF. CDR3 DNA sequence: TGTGCCAGTAGTACACAACAGGGGGGTTATGGCTACACCTTC.